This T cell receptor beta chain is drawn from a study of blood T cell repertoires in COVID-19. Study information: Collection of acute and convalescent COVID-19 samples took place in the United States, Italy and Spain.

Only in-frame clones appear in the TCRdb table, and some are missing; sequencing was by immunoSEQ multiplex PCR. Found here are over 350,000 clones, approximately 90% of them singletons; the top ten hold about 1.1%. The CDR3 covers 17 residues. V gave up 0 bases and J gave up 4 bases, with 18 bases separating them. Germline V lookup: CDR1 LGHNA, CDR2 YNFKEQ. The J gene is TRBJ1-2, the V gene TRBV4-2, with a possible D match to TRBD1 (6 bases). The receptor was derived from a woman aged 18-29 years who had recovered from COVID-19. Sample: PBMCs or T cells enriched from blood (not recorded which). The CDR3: CASSQEAGALTSYGYTF. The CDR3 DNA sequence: TGTGCCAGCAGCCAAGAGGCAGGGGCGCTGACGTCCTATGGCTACACCTTC.